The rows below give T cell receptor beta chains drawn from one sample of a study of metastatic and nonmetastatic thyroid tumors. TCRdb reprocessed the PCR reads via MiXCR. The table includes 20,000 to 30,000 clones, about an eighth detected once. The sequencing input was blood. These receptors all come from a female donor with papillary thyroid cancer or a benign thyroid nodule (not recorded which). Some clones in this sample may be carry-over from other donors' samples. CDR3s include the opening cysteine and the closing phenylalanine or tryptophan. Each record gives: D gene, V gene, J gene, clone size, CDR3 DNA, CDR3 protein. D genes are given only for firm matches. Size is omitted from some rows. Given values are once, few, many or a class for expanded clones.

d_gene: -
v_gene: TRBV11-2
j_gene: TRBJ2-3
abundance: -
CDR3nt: TGTGCCAGCAGCCCCTACAGGGGCGGCAGCGGGCATACGCATTATTTT
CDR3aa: CASSPYRGGSGHTHYF

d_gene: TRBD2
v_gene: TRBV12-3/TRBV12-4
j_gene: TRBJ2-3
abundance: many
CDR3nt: TGTGCCAGCAGACTAGCGGGAGGAACAGATACGCAGTATTTT
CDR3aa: CASRLAGGTDTQYF

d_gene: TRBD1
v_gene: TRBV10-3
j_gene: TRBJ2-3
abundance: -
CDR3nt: TGTGGGTGCAACCACGGACAGGGTCCCGCAGATACGCAGTATTTT
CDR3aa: CGCNHGQGPADTQYF

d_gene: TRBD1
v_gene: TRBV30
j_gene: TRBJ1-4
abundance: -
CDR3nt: TGTGCCTGGAGTGTACGCGACAGGGTATTAGGTGAAAAACTGTTTTTT
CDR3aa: CAWSVRDRVLGEKLFF

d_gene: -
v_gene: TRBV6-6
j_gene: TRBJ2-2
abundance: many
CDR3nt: TGTGCCAGCAGTTACCTGGGGGAACGACCGACGAACACCGGGGAGCTGTTTTTT
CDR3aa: CASSYLGERPTNTGELFF

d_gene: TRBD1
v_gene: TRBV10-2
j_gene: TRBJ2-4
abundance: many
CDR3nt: TGCGCCAGCTATGGGGGGGCCTTCCGGGACAGGGCATCCATTCAGTACTTC
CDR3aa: CASYGGAFRDRASIQYF

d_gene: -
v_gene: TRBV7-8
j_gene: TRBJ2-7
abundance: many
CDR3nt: TGTGCCAGCAGCCGCCCCCAAACCTCTTACGAGCAGTACTTC
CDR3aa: CASSRPQTSYEQYF

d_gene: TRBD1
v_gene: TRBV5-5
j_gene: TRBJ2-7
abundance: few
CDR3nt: TGTGCCAGCAGCCCGGGACAGACTTCTACCTACGAGCAGTACTTC
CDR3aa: CASSPGQTSTYEQYF

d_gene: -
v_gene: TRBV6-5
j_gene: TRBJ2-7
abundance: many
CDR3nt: TGTGCCAGCAGTTATCGAGGGAATCTGGGCGAGCAGTACTTC
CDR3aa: CASSYRGNLGEQYF

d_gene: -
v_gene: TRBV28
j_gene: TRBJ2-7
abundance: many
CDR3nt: TGTGCCAGCAGTTTGGCAATTGGACTGTCCTACGAGCAGTACTTC
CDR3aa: CASSLAIGLSYEQYF

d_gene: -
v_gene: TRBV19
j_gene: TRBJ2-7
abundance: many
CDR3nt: TGTGCCAGTAGTATAGGGCACGAGCAGTACTTC
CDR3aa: CASSIGHEQYF

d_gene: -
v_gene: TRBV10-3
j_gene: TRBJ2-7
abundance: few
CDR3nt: TGTGCCATCACTGTCGACGTACCAGGCTCCTACGAGCAGTACTTC
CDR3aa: CAITVDVPGSYEQYF

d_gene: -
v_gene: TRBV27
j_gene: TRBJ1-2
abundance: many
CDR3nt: TGTGCCAGCAGTACTTTGGACCGTAACTATGGCTACACCTTC
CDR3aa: CASSTLDRNYGYTF

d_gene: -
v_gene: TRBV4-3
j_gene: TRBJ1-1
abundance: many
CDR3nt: TGCGCCAGCAGCCGGACGGACCTGACTGAAGCTTTCTTT
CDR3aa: CASSRTDLTEAFF

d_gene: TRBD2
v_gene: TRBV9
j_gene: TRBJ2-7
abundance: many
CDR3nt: TGTGCCAGCAGCGTAGATGACGGGAGGGCCTGGGAGCAGTACTTC
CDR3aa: CASSVDDGRAWEQYF

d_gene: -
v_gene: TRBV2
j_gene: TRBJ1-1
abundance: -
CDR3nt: TGTGCCAGCAGTCCCCCAGGGGCAACAAGTGAAGCTTTCTTT
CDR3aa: CASSPPGATSEAFF

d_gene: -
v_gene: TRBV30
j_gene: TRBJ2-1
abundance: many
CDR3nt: TGTGCCTGGAGCCACGGATACAATGAGCAGTTCTTC
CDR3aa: CAWSHGYNEQFF

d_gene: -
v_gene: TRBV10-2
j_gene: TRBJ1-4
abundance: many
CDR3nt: TGCGCCAGCAGTGAGTCCTGGGTAAAACTGTTTTTT
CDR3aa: CASSESWVKLFF

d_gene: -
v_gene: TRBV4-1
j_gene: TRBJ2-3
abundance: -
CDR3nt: TGCGCTAGCAGCCAAGCCGCGGGGAAGCGAGCTACGCAGTATTTT
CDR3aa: CASSQAAGKRATQYF

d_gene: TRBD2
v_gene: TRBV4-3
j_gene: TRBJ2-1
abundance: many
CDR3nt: TGCGCCAGCAGCCAAGAAGCTAGCGGGAGTTACAATGAGCAGTTCTTC
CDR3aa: CASSQEASGSYNEQFF

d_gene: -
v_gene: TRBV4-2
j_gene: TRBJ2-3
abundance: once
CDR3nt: TGTGCCAGCAGCCATGAGGGGTCCACAGATACGCAGTATTTT
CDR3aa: CASSHEGSTDTQYF

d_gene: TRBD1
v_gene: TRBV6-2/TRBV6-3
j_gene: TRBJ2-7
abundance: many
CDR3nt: TGTGCCAGCAATGGGGACAGGGGAGAGTACTTC
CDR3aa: CASNGDRGEYF

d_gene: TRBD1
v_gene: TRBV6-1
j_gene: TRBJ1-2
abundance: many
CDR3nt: TGTGCCAGCGAGAACGGGACAGGGATCTTTGGCTACACCTTC
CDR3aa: CASENGTGIFGYTF

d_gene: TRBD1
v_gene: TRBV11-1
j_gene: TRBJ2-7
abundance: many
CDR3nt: TGTGCCAGCAGCTTAGTCCCAGGACAGGGCTTCTACGAGCAGTACTTC
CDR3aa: CASSLVPGQGFYEQYF

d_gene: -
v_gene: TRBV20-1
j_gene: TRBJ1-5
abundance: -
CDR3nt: TGCAGTGCAAGGACTGCCTTAAATCAGCCCCAGCATTTT
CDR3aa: CSARTALNQPQHF

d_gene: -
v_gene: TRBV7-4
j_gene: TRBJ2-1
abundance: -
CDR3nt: TGTGCCAGTAGCTTAGGGGGGGACAGCAACAATGAGCAGTTCTTC
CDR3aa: CASSLGGDSNNEQFF

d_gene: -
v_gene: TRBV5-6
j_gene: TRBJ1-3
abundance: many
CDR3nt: TGTGCCAGCAGCTTCTTGGAATCTGGAAACACCATATATTTT
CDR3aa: CASSFLESGNTIYF

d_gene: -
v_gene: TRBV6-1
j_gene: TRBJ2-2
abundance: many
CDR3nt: TGTGCCGCTGCTAGCCGGGGGGGGGAGCTGTTTTTT
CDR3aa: CAAASRGGELFF

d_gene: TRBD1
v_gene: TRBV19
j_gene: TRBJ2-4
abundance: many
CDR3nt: TGTGCCACCAGGGGCCGGGACAGGGGAAACATTCAGTACTTC
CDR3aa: CATRGRDRGNIQYF

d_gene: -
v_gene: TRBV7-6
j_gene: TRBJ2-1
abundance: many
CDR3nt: TGTGCCAGCAGCTCCTTCGCGGGGTCCGACCACAATGAGCAGTTCTTC
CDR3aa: CASSSFAGSDHNEQFF

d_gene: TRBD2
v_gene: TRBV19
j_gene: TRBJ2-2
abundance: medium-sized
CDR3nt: TGTGCCAGTAGTATAGCGGGAGGTAGCACCGGGGAGCTGTTTTTT
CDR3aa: CASSIAGGSTGELFF

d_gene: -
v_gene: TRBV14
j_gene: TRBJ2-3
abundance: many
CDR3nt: TGTGCCAGCAGCCCGGCCCGGGCGGACACAGATACGCAGTATTTT
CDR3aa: CASSPARADTDTQYF